The next 2 T cell receptor beta chains were all read from a single sample in a study of T cell responses to AZD1222 COVID-19 vaccine. TCRdb keeps only in-frame clones here, not all; method: immunoSEQ multiplex PCR. The sample includes around 100,000 clones, over 75% of them seen just once. The sample in question was peripheral blood, obtained on day 0 of AZD1222 vaccination. The origin of the receptors is an adult in good health.

The genes are TRBV5-5 and TRBJ2-4; 9 bases are a match to TRBD2. The CDR3 is 12 residues long. The J segment lost 7 bases and the V segment lost 7 bases, leaving 3 bases of the junction unmatched. The germline V gene encodes CDR1 SGHKS and CDR2 YYEKEE (reference sequence). The CDR3 spells CASPRGGNIQYF. The CDR3 DNA follows: TGTGCCAGCCCGCGGGGGGGGAACATTCAGTACTTC.

This chain uses TRBV9 with TRBJ2-1; possibly TRBD2 for D (7 bases). Germline V lookup: CDR1 SGDLS, CDR2 YYNGEE. The CDR3 runs 14 residues. V was cut by 3 bases and J by 9 bases, with 16 bases left in between. In nucleotides, the CDR3 is TGTGCCAGCAGCGCTAGTGGGGGGGCGTCTGAGCAGTTCTTC. This translates into CASSASGGASEQFF.